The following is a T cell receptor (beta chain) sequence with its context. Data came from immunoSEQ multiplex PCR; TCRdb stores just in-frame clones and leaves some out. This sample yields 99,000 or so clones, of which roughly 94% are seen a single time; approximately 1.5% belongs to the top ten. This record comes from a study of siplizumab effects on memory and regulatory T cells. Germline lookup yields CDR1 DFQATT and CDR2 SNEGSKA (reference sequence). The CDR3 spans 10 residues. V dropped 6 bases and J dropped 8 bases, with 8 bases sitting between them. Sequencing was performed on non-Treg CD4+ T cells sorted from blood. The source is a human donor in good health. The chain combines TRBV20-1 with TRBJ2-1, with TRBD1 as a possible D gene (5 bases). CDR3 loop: CSAGHYEQFF. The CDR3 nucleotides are TGCAGTGCCGGACATTATGAGCAGTTCTTC.